This TCR beta chain was recorded in a study of a mutant IDH1 vaccine in newly diagnosed glioma. The wider study: Among treated patients, 62.5% were male and around 40% female, and mean age was approximately 40 years. Earlier therapy was either radiotherapy, temozolomide, or both, and most got both.

This clone was counted between two and nine times. Its antigen is still unknown. Time point of the sample: week 5, during vaccination. The investigators gave 300 ug of mutant IDH1 20-mer peptide in each vaccine dose, together with topical imiquimod. Newly diagnosed WHO grade 3 or 4 IDH1-mutant, ATRX-lost astrocytomas were identified in the donors. Profiled with immunoSEQ multiplex PCR; TCRdb holds only in-frame clones, not every one. Here the sample spans approximately 50,000 clones, 78% being singletons. This CDR3 spans 14 amino acids. V lost 1 base and J lost 3, with 9 bases in between. Germline CDR1 is MGHDK and CDR2 is SYGVNS.

This TCR was recovered from a man in his fifties or sixties with glioma. This chain joins TRBV25-1 and TRBJ1-1; D not certain. The starting material was PBMCs, obtained from a glioma patient whose treatment included an IDH1 peptide vaccine. CDR3 nucleotide sequence: TGTGCCAGCAGTGAATCGGGGTGGGACACTGAAGCTTTCTTT. The encoded protein is CASSESGWDTEAFF. Together with reference TRBV25-1 and TRBJ1-1, the CDR3 gives the full variable domain: EADIYQTPRYLVIGTGKKITLECSQTMGHDKMYWYQQDPGMELHLIHYSYGVNSTEKGDLSSESTVSRIRTEHFPLTLESARPSHTSQYLCASSESGWDTEAFFGQGTRLTVV.